A single sample gave rise to the 18 T cell receptor beta chains below, sequenced in a study of cytomegalovirus exposure and HLA in healthy donors. PCR involved 60 Vbeta and 13 Jbeta primers. Produced via immunoSEQ multiplex PCR; TCRdb's table is partial and in-frame only. The table has 100,000 to 150,000 clones, about four fifths seen once. The sample was PBMCs. These receptors were collected from a woman between 40 and 50 years old in good health and CMV-seronegative.

This chain joins TRBV29-1 and TRBJ1-1, with TRBD1 matching over 9 bases. The ends lost 4 bases at V and 4 bases at J; junction bases unmatched: 4. Germline values: CDR1 SQVTM, CDR2 ANQGSEA. The CDR3 spans 13 residues. CDR3 sequence (DNA): TGCAGCGTTGCGGGACAGGGTATCACTGAAGCTTTCTTT. Amino acid sequence: CSVAGQGITEAFF.

The chain employs TRBV5-1 and TRBJ2-5, with 9 nucleotides matching TRBD2. Germline V CDR1 and CDR2: SGHRS, YFSETQ. The CDR3 spans 15 residues. V lost 2 bases, J lost 4 bases, and 6 bases stayed unmatched. DNA of the CDR3: TGCGCCAGCAGCTTTGGCGGGGGGGCACGAGAGACCCAGTACTTC. Translated, it gives CASSFGGGARETQYF.

The rearrangement uses TRBV11-3 and TRBJ2-1; the D is unclear. The germline CDR1 and CDR2 sequences are SGHNT and YENEEA. The CDR3 spans 19 residues. V was clipped by 1 base and J by 0 bases, with 19 bases between them. As DNA, the CDR3 is TGTGCCAGCAGCTTAGCCCACAAACCAGGCTCCCTCTCCTACAATGAGCAGTTCTTC. This encodes CASSLAHKPGSLSYNEQFF.

This clone has more than one count but fewer than ten. This sequence joins TRBV6-6 and TRBJ1-1, with 10 positions matching TRBD1. The CDR3 contains 14 residues. Germline V CDR1 and CDR2: MNHNY, SVGAGI (reference sequence). J gave up 4 bases and V 4 bases, and 3 bases lay outside the gene matches. CDR3 bases: TGTGCCAGCAGTTCCGACAGGGGGCTCACTGAAGCTTTCTTT. Encoded protein: CASSSDRGLTEAFF.

The chain joins TRBV4-2 to TRBJ2-3, with 9 bases lining up with TRBD2. Trimming took 8 bases from V and 3 from J; bases not matched to a gene: 12. The CDR3 totals 16 residues. Germline values: CDR1 LGHNA, CDR2 YNFKEQ. The CDR3, as DNA: TGTGCCAGCCGGGCGGGGGTAGCGGGAGTAACAGATACGCAGTATTTT. This encodes CASRAGVAGVTDTQYF.

V usage is TRBV30 and J usage is TRBJ1-1, with D possibly matching TRBD1 (6 bases). From germline, CDR1 is GTSNPN and CDR2 SVGIG (reference sequence). The V end was cut by 2 bases, the J end by 1 base, with 8 bases between. This CDR3 contains 13 residues. The CDR3 DNA reads TGTGCCTGGAGTCGGACAGAGAACACTGAAGCTTTCTTT. Translated: CAWSRTENTEAFF. Variable domain in full (rest from reference TRBV30 and TRBJ1-1): SQTIHQWPATLVQPVGSPLSLECTVEGTSNPNLYWYRQAAGRGLQLLFYSVGIGQISSEVPQNLSASRPQDRQFILSSKKLLLSDSGFYLCAWSRTENTEAFFGQGTRLTVV.

J is TRBJ2-1 and V is TRBV7-8; tentatively, D is TRBD2 (6 bases). The CDR3 consists of 17 residues. Looked up from germline, CDR1 is SGHVS and CDR2 is FQNEAQ. Trimming took 5 bases from V and 2 from J, leaving 19 bases between them. DNA for the CDR3: TGTGCCAGCAGCGAACCTAGCGCCTCGACCCCCTACAATGAGCAGTTCTTC. Translating gives CASSEPSASTPYNEQFF.

This chain uses TRBV6-1 with TRBJ2-3; 10 bases fit TRBD1. J lost 3 bases, V lost 5 bases, and 5 bases had no gene match. Germline loops: CDR1 MNHNS, CDR2 SASEGT. The CDR3 runs to 15 residues. CDR3: CASSTPGQGTDTQYF. The CDR3 DNA is TGTGCCAGCAGTACTCCGGGACAGGGGACAGATACGCAGTATTTT.

The chain joins TRBV6-5 to TRBJ1-1; D possibly corresponds to TRBD1 (5 bases). The CDR3 is 14 residues long. CDR1 and CDR2 from the germline V gene are MNHEY and SVGAGI. V dropped 2 bases and J dropped 5 bases, with 12 bases sitting between them. This chain's CDR3 is CASSYQGGSTEAFF. The CDR3 bases are TGTGCCAGCAGTTACCAGGGAGGGAGTACTGAAGCTTTCTTT.

This clone has just a few counts. The gene calls are TRBV30 and TRBJ1-1, with 8 bases lining up with TRBD1. Per germline, CDR1 GTSNPN and CDR2 SVGIG (reference sequence). V lost 0 bases to trimming and J lost 1 base; unmatched junction nucleotides: 7. CDR3 length equals 16 residues. CDR3 coding DNA: TGTGCCTGGAGTGTACGAGGCAGGGGGCCGAACACTGAAGCTTTCTTT. This encodes CAWSVRGRGPNTEAFF.

This chain uses TRBV5-1 with TRBJ1-6; D gene ambiguous. CDR1 is SGHRS and CDR2 is YFSETQ in the germline V gene. The CDR3 totals 15 residues. Trimming stripped 0 bases from V and 9 bases from J, with 13 bases between. CDR3 region: CASSLERVFTSPLHF. The CDR3 DNA follows: TGCGCCAGCAGCTTGGAGCGGGTTTTTACTTCACCCCTCCACTTT.

The chain uses TRBV6-5 and TRBJ2-6; tentatively, D is TRBD2 (5 bases). This CDR3 contains 15 residues. The V end was cut by 5 bases, the J end by 4 bases, with 12 bases between. Germline V gene lookup returns CDR1 MNHEY and CDR2 SVGAGI. Here the CDR3 DNA reads TGTGCCAGCAGTCGTGGCGGGTGGGGGGCCAACGTCCTGACTTTC. Encoded protein: CASSRGGWGANVLTF.

This chain connects TRBV28 to TRBJ1-1; 10 nucleotides match TRBD1. The CDR3 loop spans 13 amino acids. Germline V gives CDR1 MDHEN, CDR2 SYDVKM. The J segment lost 10 bases and the V segment lost 6 bases, leaving 8 bases of the junction unmatched. The CDR3 region is CASSRQGAGSAFF. The CDR3 DNA sequence: TGTGCCAGCAGCAGACAGGGGGCGGGTTCAGCTTTCTTT.

The V call is TRBV11-2, the J call TRBJ2-6; perhaps TRBD1 as D (5 bases). CDR3 length: 18 residues. Germline lookup yields CDR1 SGHAT and CDR2 FQNNGV. Trimming cost V 5 bases and J 0 bases, with 17 bases left between them. The CDR3 sequence: CASSPREKLSSGANVLTF. The CDR3, as DNA: TGTGCCAGCAGCCCCAGGGAAAAGTTAAGCTCTGGGGCCAACGTCCTGACTTTC.

V is TRBV11-3 and J is TRBJ2-3, with a tentative D call TRBD1 (6 bases). Germline CDR1 is SGHNT and CDR2 is YENEEA. The length of the CDR3 is 16 residues. Trimming removed 5 bases from V and 2 bases from J, with 17 bases in between. DNA for the CDR3: TGTGCCAGCAGCCCCGGACAGTTTTCCACCACAGATACGCAGTATTTT. Protein: CASSPGQFSTTDTQYF.

This chain joins TRBV10-3 and TRBJ2-5, with 9 bases that match TRBD1. The germline V gene has CDR1 ENHRY and CDR2 SYGVKD. This CDR3 comprises 12 residues. Germline trimming cut 8 bases from V and 2 bases from J; bases unmatched to any gene: 0. CDR3: CAIGQGQETQYF. Here the CDR3 DNA reads TGTGCCATCGGACAGGGGCAAGAGACCCAGTACTTC.

The V call is TRBV27, the J call TRBJ2-3; 7 bases match TRBD2. Per germline, CDR1 MNHEY and CDR2 SMNVEV (reference sequence). This CDR3 has 15 amino acids. The junction had 7 bases not matched to a gene; V was cut back by 6 bases and J by 1 base. The chain's CDR3 is CASSPPTSGTDTQYF. The CDR3, as DNA: TGTGCCAGCAGCCCTCCAACTAGCGGCACAGATACGCAGTATTTT.

The chain links TRBV27 to TRBJ2-3; a possible D gene is TRBD2 (5 bases). Germline V gene data show CDR1 as MNHEY and CDR2 as SMNVEV (reference sequence). Deletions cut 3 bases from V and 3 bases from J, with 7 bases between. The CDR3 loop spans 13 amino acids. The CDR3 sequence is CASSFRGTDTQYF. Written as DNA, the CDR3 is TGTGCCAGCAGTTTTCGGGGTACAGATACGCAGTATTTT.